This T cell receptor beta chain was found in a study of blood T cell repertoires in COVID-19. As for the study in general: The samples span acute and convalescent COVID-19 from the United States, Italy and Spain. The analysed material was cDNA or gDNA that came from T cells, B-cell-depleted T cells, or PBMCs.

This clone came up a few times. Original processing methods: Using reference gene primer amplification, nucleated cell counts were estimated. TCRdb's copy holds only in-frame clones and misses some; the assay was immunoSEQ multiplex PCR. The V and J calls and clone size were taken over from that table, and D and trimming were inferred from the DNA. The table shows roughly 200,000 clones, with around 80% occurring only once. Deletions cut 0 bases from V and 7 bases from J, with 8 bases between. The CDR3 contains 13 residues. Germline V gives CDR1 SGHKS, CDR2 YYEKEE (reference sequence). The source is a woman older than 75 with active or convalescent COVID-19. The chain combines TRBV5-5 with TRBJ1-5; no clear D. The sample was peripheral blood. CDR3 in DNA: TGTGCCAGCAGCTTGGCTGAAAGCCAGCCCCAGCATTTT. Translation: CASSLAESQPQHF.